The entry below gives a single T cell receptor beta chain sequence along with its context. Germline assignment: CDR1 SEHNR and CDR2 FQNEAQ (reference sequence). The length of the CDR3 is 12 residues. Between the trimmed V and J ends, which lost 5 bases and 8 bases, there was a span of 12 bases. The data were obtained in a study of blood T cell repertoires in COVID-19. The wider study: PBMCs, B-cell-depleted T cells, or T cells provided the cDNA or gDNA that made up the material.

Profiling relied on immunoSEQ multiplex PCR, and the TCRdb table lists in-frame clones only, not all of them. Here the sample spans about 410,000 clones, roughly 91% being singletons. The chain recombines TRBV7-9 with TRBJ1-2, with unresolved D. The clonotype originates from a woman younger than 45 who had recovered from COVID-19. Sequencing was done on a sample of PBMCs or T cells enriched from blood (not recorded which). In DNA, the CDR3 is TGTGCCAGCAGCCGAGAGGAGGAAGGCTACACCTTC. This gives the protein CASSREEEGYTF.